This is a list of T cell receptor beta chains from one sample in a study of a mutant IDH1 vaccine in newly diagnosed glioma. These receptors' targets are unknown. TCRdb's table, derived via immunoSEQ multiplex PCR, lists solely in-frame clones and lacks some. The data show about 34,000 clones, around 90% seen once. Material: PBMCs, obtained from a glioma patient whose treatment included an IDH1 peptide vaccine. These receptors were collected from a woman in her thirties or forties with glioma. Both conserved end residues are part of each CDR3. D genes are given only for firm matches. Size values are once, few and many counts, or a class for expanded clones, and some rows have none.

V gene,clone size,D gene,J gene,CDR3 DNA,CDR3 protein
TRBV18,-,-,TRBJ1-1,TGTGCCAGCTCACCATCGGGAAACATGCTGGGCACTGAAGCTTTCTTT,CASSPSGNMLGTEAFF
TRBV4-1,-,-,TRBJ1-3,TGCGCCAGCAGCCCCGGACCCCCGCGGGGAAACACCATATATTTT,CASSPGPPRGNTIYF
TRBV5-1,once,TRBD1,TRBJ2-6,TGCGCCAGCAGAGACGGCAGGGGGCGTCCTGGGGCCAACGTCCTGACTTTC,CASRDGRGRPGANVLTF
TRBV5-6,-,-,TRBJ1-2,TGTGCCAGCAGCCGGCGGGGGGCGTACGGCTACACCTTC,CASSRRGAYGYTF
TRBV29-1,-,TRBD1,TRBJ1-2,TGCAGCGTTGCGAAGGGGGCAATTAACTATGGCTACACCTTC,CSVAKGAINYGYTF
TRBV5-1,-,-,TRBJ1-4,TGCGCCAGCAGCTTGGAGGGGGGACGGGGGAATGAAAAACTGTTTTTT,CASSLEGGRGNEKLFF
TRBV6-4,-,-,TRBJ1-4,TGTGCCACTGGGACTCCTCACTACAACCTTAAAAAACTGTTTTTT,CATGTPHYNLKKLFF
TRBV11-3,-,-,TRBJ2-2,TGTGCCAGCAGCTTAGACCTCATGGGGTTTTCGAACACCGGGGAGCTGTTTTTT,CASSLDLMGFSNTGELFF
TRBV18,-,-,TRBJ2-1,TGTGCCAGCTCACCACCGGTGCAGGACTCCTACAATGAGCAGTTCTTC,CASSPPVQDSYNEQFF
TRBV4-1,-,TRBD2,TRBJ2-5,TGCGCCAGCAGCCAACCTGGTCTGCGGGGGGGGATCCAAGGGACCCAAGAGACCCAGTACTTC,CASSQPGLRGGIQGTQETQYF
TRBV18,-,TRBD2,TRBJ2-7,TGTGCCAGCTCACTATTCGGGGGGGTTATCAACGAGCAGTACTTC,CASSLFGGVINEQYF
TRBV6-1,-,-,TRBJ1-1,TGTGCCAGCAGTGCCGGGGGCGTTGGCACTGAAGCTTTCTTT,CASSAGGVGTEAFF
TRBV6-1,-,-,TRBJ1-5,TGTGCCAGCAGTGAGTTCCAGAATCAGCCCCAGCATTTT,CASSEFQNQPQHF
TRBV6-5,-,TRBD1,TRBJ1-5,TGTGCCAGCAGTCCGCAGGGGGCGAGCAATCAGCCCCAGCATTTT,CASSPQGASNQPQHF
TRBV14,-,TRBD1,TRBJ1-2,TGTGCCAGCAGCCCAAACAGGGGGCGAGTTGGTGGCTACACCTTC,CASSPNRGRVGGYTF
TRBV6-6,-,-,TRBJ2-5,TGTGCCAGCAGGGAGGGACAGAAGGAGACCCAGTACTTC,CASREGQKETQYF
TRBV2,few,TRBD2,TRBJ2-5,TGTGCCAGCAGTGAAGTGGCTAGCGGGTACCAAGAGACCCAGTACTTC,CASSEVASGYQETQYF
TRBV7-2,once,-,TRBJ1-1,TGTGCCAGCAGCTTACCCGGGACGGGGAACACTGAAGCTTTCTTT,CASSLPGTGNTEAFF
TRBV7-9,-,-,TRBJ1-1,TGTGCCAGCAGCCAGACAGGGAACACTGAAGCTTTCTTT,CASSQTGNTEAFF
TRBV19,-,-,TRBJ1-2,TGTGCCAGTCGTAACACAGGGAGCTATGGCTACACCTTC,CASRNTGSYGYTF
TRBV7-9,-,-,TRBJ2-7,TGTGCCAGCAGCTACAGTAGCTCCTACGAGCAGTACTTC,CASSYSSSYEQYF
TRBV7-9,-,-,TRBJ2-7,TGTGCCAGCAACCCTATCTCCTACGAGCAGTACTTC,CASNPISYEQYF
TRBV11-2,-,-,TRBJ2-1,TGTGCCGGTTCCGAAAGCGGTGCCTACAATGAGCAGTTCTTC,CAGSESGAYNEQFF
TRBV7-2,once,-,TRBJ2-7,TGTGCCAGCAGCTCGCGGGAACAGGGGATCCACGAGCAGTACTTC,CASSSREQGIHEQYF
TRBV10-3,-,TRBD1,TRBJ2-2,TGTGCCACCTGGGACAGGGTGAGGAACACCGGGGAGCTGTTTTTT,CATWDRVRNTGELFF
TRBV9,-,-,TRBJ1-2,TGTGCCAGCAGCGTGGGGACCCAGGGCTTATATGGCTACACCTTC,CASSVGTQGLYGYTF
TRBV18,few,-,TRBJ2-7,TGTGCCAGCTCACCTACTCGGACGACCGGATCGTACGAGCAGTACTTC,CASSPTRTTGSYEQYF
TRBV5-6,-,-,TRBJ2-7,TGTGCCAGCAGCAGACAGCCCTACGAGCAGTACTTC,CASSRQPYEQYF
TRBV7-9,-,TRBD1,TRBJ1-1,TGTGCCAGCAGCCACAGGGGACGAAGGGAAATGAACACTGAAGCTTTCTTT,CASSHRGRREMNTEAFF
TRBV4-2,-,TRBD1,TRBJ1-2,TGTGCCAGCAGCACCCGACAGGGAACCACACCGGGAGACTATGGCTACACCTTC,CASSTRQGTTPGDYGYTF
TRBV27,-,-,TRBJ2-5,TGTGCCAGCAGCCAGGGGATTTTGAGGAAGACCCAGTACTTC,CASSQGILRKTQYF
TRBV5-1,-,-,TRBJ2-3,TGCGCCAGCAGTTGGGGGAATGGGGGCACAGATACGCAGTATTTT,CASSWGNGGTDTQYF
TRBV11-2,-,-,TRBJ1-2,TGTGCCAGCAGCTTGGGCAGGGTTCTTGGCTACACCTTC,CASSLGRVLGYTF
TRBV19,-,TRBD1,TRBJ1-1,TGTGCCAGTAGGGGAGGAGGGACAGGGGACACTGAAGCTTTCTTT,CASRGGGTGDTEAFF
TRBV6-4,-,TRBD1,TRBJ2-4,TGTGCCAGCAGTGAAGGGACAGCCCAAAACATTCAGTACTTC,CASSEGTAQNIQYF
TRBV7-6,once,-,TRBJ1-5,TGTGCCAGCAGCTTAAACTCCCGACTCGATCAGCCCCAGCATTTT,CASSLNSRLDQPQHF
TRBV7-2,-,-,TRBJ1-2,TGTGCCAGCACCTCTTCAGGCAGGCTTGGTGGCTACACCTTC,CASTSSGRLGGYTF
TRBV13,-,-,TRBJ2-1,TGTGCCAGCAGCTTACCTGTCAGAGGAAACAATGAGCAGTTCTTC,CASSLPVRGNNEQFF
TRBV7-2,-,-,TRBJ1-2,TGTGCCAGCAGCTTAGGCTCAGGGGCGAATGGCTACACCTTC,CASSLGSGANGYTF
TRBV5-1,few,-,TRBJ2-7,TGCGCCAGCAGCAAATCGGCCTACGAGCAGTACTTC,CASSKSAYEQYF
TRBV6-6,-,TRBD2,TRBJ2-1,TGTGCCAGCAGTAACGTGGTAGCGGGGGGAGAGCAGTTCTTC,CASSNVVAGGEQFF
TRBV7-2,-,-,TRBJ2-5,TGTGCCAGCAGCAATTCCGTCGGGGGTCTGGGGACCCAGTACTTC,CASSNSVGGLGTQYF
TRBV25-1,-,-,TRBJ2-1,TGTGCCAGCAGTGAGAGACAGTACAATGAGCAGTTCTTC,CASSERQYNEQFF
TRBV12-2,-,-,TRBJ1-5,TGTGCAAGTCGCTTTAGGACAGGCAGGGAAATTAATTACCCACGAGCCTATAGCAATCAGCCCCAGCATTTT,CASRFRTGREINYPRAYSNQPQHF
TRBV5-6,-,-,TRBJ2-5,TGTGCCAGCAGCTTGTATCAGTGGGGAGAAGAGACCCAGTACTTC,CASSLYQWGEETQYF
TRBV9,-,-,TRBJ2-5,TGTGCCAGCAGCGAACAACAGGGAGGAGAGACCCAGTACTTC,CASSEQQGGETQYF
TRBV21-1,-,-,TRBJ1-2,TGTGCCAGCAGCGAAAGGCGGGAACCTCAGGATGGCTACACCTTC,CASSERREPQDGYTF
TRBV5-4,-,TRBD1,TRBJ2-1,TGTGCCAGCAGCTTGGGGACAGGGCCTTACAATGAGCAGTTCTTC,CASSLGTGPYNEQFF
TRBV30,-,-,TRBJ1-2,TGTGCCTGGAGTTATCTGGGAGGGGATGGCTACACCTTC,CAWSYLGGDGYTF
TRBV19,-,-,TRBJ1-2,TGTGCCAGTAAGAGGGTCGACTATGGCTACACCTTC,CASKRVDYGYTF
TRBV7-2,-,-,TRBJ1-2,TGTGCCAGCAGCTTCCTCGGGGGCAACTATGGCTACACCTTC,CASSFLGGNYGYTF
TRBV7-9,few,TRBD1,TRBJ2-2,TGTGCCAGCAGCCGGGACAGGAACACCGGGGAGCTGTTTTTT,CASSRDRNTGELFF
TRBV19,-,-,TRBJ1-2,TGTGCCAGTAGTGGGGAGCACTATGGCTACACCTTC,CASSGEHYGYTF
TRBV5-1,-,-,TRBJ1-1,TGCGCCAGCAGCTTGTACAGCTACACTGAAGCTTTCTTT,CASSLYSYTEAFF